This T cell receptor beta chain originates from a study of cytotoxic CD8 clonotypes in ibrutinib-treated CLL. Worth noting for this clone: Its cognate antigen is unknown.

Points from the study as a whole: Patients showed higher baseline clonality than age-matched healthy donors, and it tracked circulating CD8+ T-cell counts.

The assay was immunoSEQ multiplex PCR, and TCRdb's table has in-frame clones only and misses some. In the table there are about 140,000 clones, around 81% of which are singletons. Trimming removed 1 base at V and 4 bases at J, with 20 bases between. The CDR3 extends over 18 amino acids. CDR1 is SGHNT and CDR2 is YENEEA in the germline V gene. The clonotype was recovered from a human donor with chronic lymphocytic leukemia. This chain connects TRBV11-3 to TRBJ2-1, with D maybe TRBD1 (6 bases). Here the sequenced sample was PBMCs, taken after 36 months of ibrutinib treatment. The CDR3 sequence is CASSLAWGPGLRYNEQFF. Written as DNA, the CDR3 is TGTGCCAGCAGCTTAGCGTGGGGGCCCGGACTTCGATACAATGAGCAGTTCTTC.